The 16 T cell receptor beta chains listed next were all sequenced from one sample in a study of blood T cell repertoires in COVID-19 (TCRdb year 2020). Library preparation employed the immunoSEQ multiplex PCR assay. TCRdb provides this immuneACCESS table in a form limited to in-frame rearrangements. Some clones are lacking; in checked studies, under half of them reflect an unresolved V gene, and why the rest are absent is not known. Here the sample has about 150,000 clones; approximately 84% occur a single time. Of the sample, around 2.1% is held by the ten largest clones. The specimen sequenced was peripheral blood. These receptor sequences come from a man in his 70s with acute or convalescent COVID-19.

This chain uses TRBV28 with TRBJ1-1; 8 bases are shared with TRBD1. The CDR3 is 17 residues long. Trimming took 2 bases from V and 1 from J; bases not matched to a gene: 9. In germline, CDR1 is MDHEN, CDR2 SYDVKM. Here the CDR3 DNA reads TGTGCCAGCAGTTTAGTTCAGGGGGCATTTACGAACACTGAAGCTTTCTTT. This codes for CASSLVQGAFTNTEAFF.

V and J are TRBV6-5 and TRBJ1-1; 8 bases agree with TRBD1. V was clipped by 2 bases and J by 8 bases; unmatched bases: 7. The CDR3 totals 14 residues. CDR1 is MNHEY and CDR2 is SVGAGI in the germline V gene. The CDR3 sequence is CASSYHGQGTEAFF. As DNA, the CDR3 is TGTGCCAGCAGTTACCACGGACAGGGTACCGAAGCTTTCTTT.

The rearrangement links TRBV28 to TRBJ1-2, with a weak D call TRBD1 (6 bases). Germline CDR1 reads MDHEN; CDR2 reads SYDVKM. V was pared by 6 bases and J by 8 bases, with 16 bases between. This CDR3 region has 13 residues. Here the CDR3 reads CASSTQWTDGYTF. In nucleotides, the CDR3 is TGTGCCAGCAGCACCCAGTGGACAGACGGCTACACCTTC.

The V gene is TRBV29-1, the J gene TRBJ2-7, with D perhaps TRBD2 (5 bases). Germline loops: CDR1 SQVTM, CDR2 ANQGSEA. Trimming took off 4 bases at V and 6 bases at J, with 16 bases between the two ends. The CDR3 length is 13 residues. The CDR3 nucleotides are TGCAGCGTTGTCCCCGGAGGTGGCCTCGAGCAGTACTTC. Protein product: CSVVPGGGLEQYF.

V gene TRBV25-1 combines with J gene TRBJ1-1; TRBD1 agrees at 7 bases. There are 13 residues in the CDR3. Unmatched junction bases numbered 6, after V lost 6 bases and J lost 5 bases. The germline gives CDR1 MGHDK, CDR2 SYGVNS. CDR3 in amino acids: CASSDRVRTEAFF. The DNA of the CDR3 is TGTGCCAGCAGCGACAGGGTCAGGACTGAAGCTTTCTTT.

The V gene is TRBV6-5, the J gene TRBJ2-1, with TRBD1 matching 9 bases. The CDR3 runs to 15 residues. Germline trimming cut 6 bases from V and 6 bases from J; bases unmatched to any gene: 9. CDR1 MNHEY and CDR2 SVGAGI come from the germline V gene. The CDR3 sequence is CASSSPGTGSNEQFF. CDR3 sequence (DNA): TGTGCCAGCAGCTCCCCCGGGACAGGGTCCAATGAGCAGTTCTTC.

CDR3 bases: TGTGCCATCGCTGGGCACAGGGGGGATCAGCCCCAGCATTTT. Protein: CAIAGHRGDQPQHF. This chain connects TRBV10-3 to TRBJ1-5; the match to TRBD1 covers 8 bases. From germline, CDR1 is ENHRY and CDR2 SYGVKD. After removal of 8 bases from V and 5 bases from J, the junction contained 8 bases not matched to a gene. The CDR3 extends over 14 amino acids.

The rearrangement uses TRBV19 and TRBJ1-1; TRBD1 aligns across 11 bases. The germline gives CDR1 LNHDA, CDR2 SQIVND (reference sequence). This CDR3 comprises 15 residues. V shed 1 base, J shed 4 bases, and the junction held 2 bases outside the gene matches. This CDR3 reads CASSIGTGGPTEAFF. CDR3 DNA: TGTGCCAGTAGTATAGGGACAGGGGGCCCCACTGAAGCTTTCTTT.

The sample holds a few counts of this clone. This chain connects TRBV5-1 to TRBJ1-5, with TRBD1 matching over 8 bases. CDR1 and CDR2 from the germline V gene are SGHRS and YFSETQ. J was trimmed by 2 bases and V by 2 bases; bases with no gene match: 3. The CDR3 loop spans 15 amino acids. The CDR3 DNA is TGCGCCAGCAGCTTACAGGGGGGAGGCAATCAGCCCCAGCATTTT. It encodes CASSLQGGGNQPQHF.

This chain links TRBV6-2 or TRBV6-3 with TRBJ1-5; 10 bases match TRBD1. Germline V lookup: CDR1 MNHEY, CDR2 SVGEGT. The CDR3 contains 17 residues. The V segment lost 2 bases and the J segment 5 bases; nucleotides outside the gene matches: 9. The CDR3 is CASSYGTGVGFDQPQHF. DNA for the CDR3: TGTGCCAGCAGTTACGGGACAGGGGTGGGATTTGATCAGCCCCAGCATTTT.

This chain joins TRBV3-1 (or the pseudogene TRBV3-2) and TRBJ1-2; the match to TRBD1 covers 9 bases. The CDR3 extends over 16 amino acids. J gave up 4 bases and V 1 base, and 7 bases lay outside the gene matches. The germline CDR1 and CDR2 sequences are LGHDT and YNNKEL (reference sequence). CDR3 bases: TGTGCCAGCAGCCAAGGGGCCGGGACAGGGCGCTATGGCTACACCTTC. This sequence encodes CASSQGAGTGRYGYTF.

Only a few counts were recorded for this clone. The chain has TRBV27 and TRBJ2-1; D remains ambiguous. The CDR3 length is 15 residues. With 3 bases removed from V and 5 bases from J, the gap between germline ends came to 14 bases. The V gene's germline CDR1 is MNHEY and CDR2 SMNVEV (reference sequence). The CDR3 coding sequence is TGTGCCAGCAGTTTTTCGTGGGCCGGCAACAATGAGCAGTTCTTC. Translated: CASSFSWAGNNEQFF.

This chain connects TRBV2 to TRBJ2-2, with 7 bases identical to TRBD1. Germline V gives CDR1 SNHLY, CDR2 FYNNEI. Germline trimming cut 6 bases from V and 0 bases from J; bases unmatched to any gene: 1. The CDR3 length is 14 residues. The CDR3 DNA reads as TGTGCCAGCAGGGGGACAGCGAACACCGGGGAGCTGTTTTTT. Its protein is CASRGTANTGELFF.

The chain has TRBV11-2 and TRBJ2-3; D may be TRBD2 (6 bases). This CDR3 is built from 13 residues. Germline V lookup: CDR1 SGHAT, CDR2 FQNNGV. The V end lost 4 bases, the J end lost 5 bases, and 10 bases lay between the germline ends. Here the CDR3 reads CASSSAGRDTQYF. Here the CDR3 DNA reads TGTGCCAGCAGCTCCGCGGGACGAGATACGCAGTATTTT.

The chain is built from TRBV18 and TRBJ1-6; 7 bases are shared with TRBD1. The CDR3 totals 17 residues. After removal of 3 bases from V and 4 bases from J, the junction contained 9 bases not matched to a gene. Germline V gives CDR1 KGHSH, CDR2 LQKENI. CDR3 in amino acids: CASSPSLPGQYNSPLHF. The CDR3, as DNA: TGTGCCAGCTCACCCTCTCTTCCGGGACAGTATAATTCACCCCTCCACTTT.

CDR3 sequence: CASSPGQENNQPQHF. The CDR3 bases are TGTGCCAGCAGCCCGGGACAGGAGAACAATCAGCCCCAGCATTTT. The chain has TRBV3-1 (or the pseudogene TRBV3-2) and TRBJ1-5, with TRBD1 matching over 8 bases. CDR3 length: 15 residues. With V trimmed by 4 bases and J by 3 bases, 5 bases remained unmatched. Germline lookup yields CDR1 LGHDT and CDR2 YNNKEL (reference sequence).